This T cell receptor (beta chain) is from a study of PD-1 blockade in mismatch repair-deficient tumors. The germline gives CDR1 MGHRA, CDR2 YSYEKL. The CDR3 is 19 amino acids. V was shortened by 4 bases and J by 0 bases, with 22 bases between the two germline ends. This table comes from immunoSEQ multiplex PCR, and its TCRdb copy is limited to in-frame clones, with some not included. This table holds around 130,000 clones, roughly 90% found once. This TCR came from an adult with mismatch repair-deficient cancer. The chain is built from TRBV4-1 and TRBJ1-3; no clear D. Sequencing was performed on peripheral blood, taken approximately 70 weeks after starting pembrolizumab. CDR3 in amino acids: CASSLSRAGTIRSGNTIYF. The CDR3 region has the DNA TGCGCCAGCAGCCTATCGAGGGCAGGAACTATTCGCTCTGGAAACACCATATATTTT.